This is a list of T cell receptor beta chains from one sample in a study of T cell responses to AZD1222 COVID-19 vaccine. Measured with immunoSEQ multiplex PCR; TCRdb has only the in-frame clones, and not every one. The sample lists tens of thousands of clones, roughly 87% seen once, with around 1.2% in the top ten. The starting material was peripheral blood, obtained 28 days after the second AZD1222 dose. Receptor source: an adult who received the AZD1222 COVID-19 vaccine. Each CDR3 is given with its conserved first and last residue. D genes are given only for firm matches. Not all rows give a size; the values are once, few, many and, for expanded clones, a class.

v_call: TRBV3-1/TRBV3-2; d_call: NA; clone_size: NA; j_call: TRBJ1-4; cdr3_aa: CASSQGQNEKLFF; cdr3_nt: TGTGCCAGCAGCCAAGGACAGAATGAAAAACTGTTTTTT
v_call: TRBV4-3; d_call: NA; clone_size: once; j_call: TRBJ1-3; cdr3_aa: CASSQDRAGNTIYF; cdr3_nt: TGCGCCAGCAGCCAAGACAGGGCTGGAAACACCATATATTTT
v_call: TRBV10-2; d_call: TRBD1; clone_size: NA; j_call: TRBJ1-2; cdr3_aa: CASSEGTGLGYTF; cdr3_nt: TGCGCCAGCAGTGAGGGGACAGGGCTTGGCTACACCTTC
v_call: TRBV4-3; d_call: TRBD2; clone_size: NA; j_call: TRBJ2-1; cdr3_aa: CASSQAWGGSYNEQFF; cdr3_nt: TGCGCCAGCAGCCAAGCTTGGGGGGGTTCCTACAATGAGCAGTTCTTC
v_call: TRBV7-2; d_call: TRBD2; clone_size: NA; j_call: TRBJ2-7; cdr3_aa: CASSLLAGAYEQYF; cdr3_nt: TGTGCCAGCAGCTTACTAGCGGGAGCCTACGAGCAGTACTTC
v_call: TRBV3-1/TRBV3-2; d_call: NA; clone_size: NA; j_call: TRBJ1-6; cdr3_aa: CASSQARSDSPLHF; cdr3_nt: TGTGCCAGCAGCCAAGCAAGGTCGGATTCACCCCTCCACTTT
v_call: TRBV24-1; d_call: TRBD1; clone_size: NA; j_call: TRBJ2-1; cdr3_aa: CATRAGGDGVEQFF; cdr3_nt: TGTGCCACCAGGGCAGGGGGCGATGGGGTTGAGCAGTTCTTC
v_call: TRBV29-1; d_call: NA; clone_size: NA; j_call: TRBJ1-1; cdr3_aa: CSVGQAPTEAFF; cdr3_nt: TGCAGCGTTGGACAGGCCCCCACTGAAGCTTTCTTT
v_call: TRBV29-1; d_call: NA; clone_size: NA; j_call: TRBJ1-1; cdr3_aa: CSVEDLVNTEAFF; cdr3_nt: TGCAGCGTTGAAGATCTGGTGAACACTGAAGCTTTCTTT
v_call: TRBV10-3; d_call: NA; clone_size: NA; j_call: TRBJ2-5; cdr3_aa: CAISTGEQETQYF; cdr3_nt: TGTGCCATCAGTACGGGGGAACAAGAGACCCAGTACTTC
v_call: TRBV4-3; d_call: TRBD1; clone_size: NA; j_call: TRBJ2-1; cdr3_aa: CASSPRDRGPEEQFF; cdr3_nt: TGCGCCAGCAGCCCCCGGGACAGGGGGCCGGAGGAGCAGTTCTTC
v_call: TRBV14; d_call: TRBD2; clone_size: NA; j_call: TRBJ2-2; cdr3_aa: CASSQLAGLNTGELFF; cdr3_nt: TGTGCCAGCAGCCAACTAGCGGGATTGAACACCGGGGAGCTGTTTTTT
v_call: TRBV5-4; d_call: TRBD1; clone_size: NA; j_call: TRBJ2-3; cdr3_aa: CASSSLRDRSTDTQYF; cdr3_nt: TGTGCCAGCAGCTCCCTGCGGGACAGGAGCACAGATACGCAGTATTTT
v_call: TRBV19; d_call: NA; clone_size: once; j_call: TRBJ1-5; cdr3_aa: CASSTGTYQPQHF; cdr3_nt: TGTGCCAGTAGTACAGGAACTTATCAGCCCCAGCATTTT
v_call: TRBV5-1; d_call: NA; clone_size: NA; j_call: TRBJ1-5; cdr3_aa: CASSLEAASQPQHF; cdr3_nt: TGCGCCAGCAGCTTGGAGGCAGCAAGCCAGCCCCAGCATTTT
v_call: TRBV7-9; d_call: NA; clone_size: NA; j_call: TRBJ1-2; cdr3_aa: CASSSGTDYGYTF; cdr3_nt: TGTGCCAGCAGCTCCGGGACGGACTATGGCTACACCTTC
v_call: TRBV2; d_call: NA; clone_size: NA; j_call: TRBJ1-1; cdr3_aa: CASSDQGMNTEAFF; cdr3_nt: TGTGCCAGCAGTGACCAGGGAATGAACACTGAAGCTTTCTTT
v_call: TRBV19; d_call: NA; clone_size: NA; j_call: TRBJ2-3; cdr3_aa: CASSITTDTQYF; cdr3_nt: TGTGCCAGTAGTATCACGACAGATACGCAGTATTTT
v_call: TRBV6-2/TRBV6-3; d_call: NA; clone_size: NA; j_call: TRBJ1-6; cdr3_aa: CASSYVRSPLHF; cdr3_nt: TGTGCCAGCAGTTACGTAAGATCACCCCTCCACTTT
v_call: TRBV7-8; d_call: NA; clone_size: NA; j_call: TRBJ2-7; cdr3_aa: CASSPRRAGAYEQYF; cdr3_nt: TGTGCCAGCAGCCCGCGGCGAGCGGGCGCCTACGAGCAGTACTTC
v_call: TRBV6-5; d_call: TRBD1; clone_size: NA; j_call: TRBJ1-1; cdr3_aa: CASRQLQGAVTEAFF; cdr3_nt: TGTGCCAGCAGGCAACTACAGGGGGCGGTTACTGAAGCTTTCTTT
v_call: TRBV7-9; d_call: NA; clone_size: NA; j_call: TRBJ2-7; cdr3_aa: CASSLAHSGAYEQYF; cdr3_nt: TGTGCCAGCAGCTTAGCGCATTCAGGGGCTTACGAGCAGTACTTC